This T cell receptor (beta chain) is drawn from a study of blood T cells in healthy people across ages. Study overall: Per two T cells, about one barcoded beta molecule was captured through template switching. General observations from the study: CMV status of donors was not determined, possibly confounding expanded clonotype changes.

Isolation of PBMCs gave at least 7 million cells per sample. A few counts support this clonotype. Its matching antigen is unknown. Germline V gene sequence: CDR1 SGHAT, CDR2 FQDESV (reference sequence). V was shortened by 3 bases and J by 4 bases, with 12 bases between the two germline ends. The CDR3 spans 14 residues. Primed by a sample-barcoded 5' primer and a J-beta primer mix, a second PCR proceeded for roughly 7 to 11 cycles. Unique molecular identifiers of 12 random nucleotides labeled each cDNA. TCRdb reprocessed the 5' RACE reads via MiXCR and lists one record per CDR3 protein. The table lists about 1.6 million distinct CDR3 sequences, roughly a third of them singletons.

V gene TRBV11-1 combines with J gene TRBJ2-5; either TRBD1 or TRBD2 may fit D (5 bases each). What was sequenced was blood. This sequence was found in a woman between 25 and 40 years old in good health. CDR3 DNA sequence: TGTGCCAGCAGCTTCCAGGCTGGGACAGAGACCCAGTACTTC. Protein: CASSFQAGTETQYF.